Below, one T cell receptor (beta chain) is given with its context. Germline V gene sequence: CDR1 SEHNR, CDR2 FQNEAQ (reference sequence). This CDR3 region has 13 residues. The V and J ends lost 1 base and 3 bases respectively, with 6 bases between them. As handled by the study authors: Amplified reference gene primers provided the basis for estimating nucleated cell counts. Libraries were prepared by immunoSEQ multiplex PCR; TCRdb keeps only in-frame clonotypes and omits some of them. V and J calls and clone size are those listed in that table; D and trimming were worked out from the DNA. The table records roughly 210,000 clones, 88% of them present only once. The sample belongs to a study of blood T cell repertoires in COVID-19. The wider study: Collection of acute and convalescent COVID-19 samples took place in the United States, Italy and Spain. The analysed material was cDNA or gDNA that came from T cells, B-cell-depleted T cells, or PBMCs.

What was sequenced was peripheral blood. The chain employs TRBV7-9 and TRBJ1-2; D may be TRBD1 (5 bases). This clonotype was sampled from a man in his 70s with acute or convalescent COVID-19. In DNA form, the CDR3 reads TGTGCCAGCAGCTTAGGGGGCCACTATGGCTACACCTTC. It translates to CASSLGGHYGYTF.